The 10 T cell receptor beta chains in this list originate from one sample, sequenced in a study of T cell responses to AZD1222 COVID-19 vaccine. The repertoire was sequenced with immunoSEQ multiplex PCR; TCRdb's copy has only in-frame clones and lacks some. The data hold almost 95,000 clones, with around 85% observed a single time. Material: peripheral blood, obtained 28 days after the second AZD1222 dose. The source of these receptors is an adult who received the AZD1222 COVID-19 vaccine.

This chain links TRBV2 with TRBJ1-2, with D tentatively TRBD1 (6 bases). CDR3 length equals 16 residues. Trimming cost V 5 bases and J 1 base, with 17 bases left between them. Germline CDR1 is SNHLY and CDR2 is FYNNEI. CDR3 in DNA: TGTGCCAGCAGTCCCAGTACCATGGACAGTAACTATGGCTACACCTTC. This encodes CASSPSTMDSNYGYTF. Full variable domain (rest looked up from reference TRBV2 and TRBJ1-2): EPEVTQTPSHQVTQMGQEVILRCVPISNHLYFYWYRQILGQKVEFLVSFYNNEISEKSEIFDDQFSVERPDGSNFTLKIRSTKLEDSAMYFCASSPSTMDSNYGYTFGSGTRLTVV.

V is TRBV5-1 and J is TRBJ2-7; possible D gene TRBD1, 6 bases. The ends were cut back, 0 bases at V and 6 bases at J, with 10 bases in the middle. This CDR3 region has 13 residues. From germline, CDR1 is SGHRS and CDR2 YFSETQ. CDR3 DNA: TGCGCCAGCAGCTTGGCTGGGGGCTCCGAGCAGTACTTC. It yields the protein CASSLAGGSEQYF.

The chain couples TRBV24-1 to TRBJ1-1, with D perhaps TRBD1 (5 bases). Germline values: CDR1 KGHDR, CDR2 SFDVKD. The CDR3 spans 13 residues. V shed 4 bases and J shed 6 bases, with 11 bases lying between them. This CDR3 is CATSDLLGAEAFF. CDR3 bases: TGTGCCACCAGTGACCTCCTAGGGGCTGAAGCTTTCTTT.

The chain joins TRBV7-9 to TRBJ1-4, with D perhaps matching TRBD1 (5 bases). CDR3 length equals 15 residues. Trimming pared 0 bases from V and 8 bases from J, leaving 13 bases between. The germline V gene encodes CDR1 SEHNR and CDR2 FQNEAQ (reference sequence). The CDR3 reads CASSLAGRVQEKLFF. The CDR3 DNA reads TGTGCCAGCAGCTTAGCGGGCAGGGTACAAGAAAAACTGTTTTTT.

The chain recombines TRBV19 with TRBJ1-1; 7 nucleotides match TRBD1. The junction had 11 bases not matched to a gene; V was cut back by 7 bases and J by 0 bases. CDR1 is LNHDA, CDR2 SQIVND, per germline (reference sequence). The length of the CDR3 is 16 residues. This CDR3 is CASNRRTGLMNTEAFF. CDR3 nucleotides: TGTGCCAGTAACCGGAGGACAGGCCTCATGAACACTGAAGCTTTCTTT.

The CDR3 DNA follows: TGTGCCAGCAGTGAAGAAGGGATGGGGTATGGCTACACCTTC. It yields the protein CASSEEGMGYGYTF. The chain recombines TRBV6-1 with TRBJ1-2; D unclear. Trimming took off 1 base at V and 5 bases at J, with 11 bases between the two ends. The CDR3 has 14 amino acids. The germline CDR1 and CDR2 sequences are MNHNS and SASEGT.

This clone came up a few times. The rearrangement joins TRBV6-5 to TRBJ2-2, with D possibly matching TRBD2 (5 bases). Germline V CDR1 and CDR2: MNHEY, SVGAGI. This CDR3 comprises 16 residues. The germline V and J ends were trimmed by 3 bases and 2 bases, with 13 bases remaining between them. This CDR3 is CASSYFAGINTGELFF. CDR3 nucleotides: TGTGCCAGCAGTTATTTTGCGGGTATAAACACCGGGGAGCTGTTTTTT.

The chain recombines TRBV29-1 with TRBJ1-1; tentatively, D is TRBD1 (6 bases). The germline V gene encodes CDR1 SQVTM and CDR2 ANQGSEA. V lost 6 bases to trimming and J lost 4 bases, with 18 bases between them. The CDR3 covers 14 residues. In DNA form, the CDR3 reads TGCAGCGTCGCCGGGGGCGCGGGGTTCACTGAAGCTTTCTTT. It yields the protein CSVAGGAGFTEAFF.

CDR3 region: CASSSGETDEKLFF. The CDR3, as DNA: TGCGCCAGCAGCTCCGGAGAAACGGATGAAAAACTGTTTTTT. V is TRBV5-1 and J is TRBJ1-4; D unresolved. V lost 3 bases to trimming and J lost 6 bases, with 12 bases between them. Germline lookup yields CDR1 SGHRS and CDR2 YFSETQ. The CDR3 length is 14 residues.

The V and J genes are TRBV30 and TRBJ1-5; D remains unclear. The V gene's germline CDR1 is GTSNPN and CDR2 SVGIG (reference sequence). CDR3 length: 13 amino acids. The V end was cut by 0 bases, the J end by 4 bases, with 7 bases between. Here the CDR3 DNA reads TGTGCCTGGAGTGTTGGACCAAATCAGCCCCAGCATTTT. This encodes CAWSVGPNQPQHF.